Here is one T cell receptor (beta chain) with its context. The antigen remains unidentified. The source of the sample is a study of CD8 T cells in Susac syndrome. The wider study: Treatment at blood withdrawal was none, corticosteroids, or intravenous immunoglobulin alone in Susac syndrome patients.

The RNA input was about 0.5 to 1 ug, and it was reverse transcribed with random hexamers. Across 54 Vbeta and 13 Jbeta, immunoSEQ multiplex PCR amplified TCR beta CDR3. MiXCR was run by TCRdb on the immunoSEQ multiplex PCR reads, yielding one entry per CDR3 protein. The table has 80,000 to 90,000 distinct CDR3 sequences, roughly 94% seen once. Losses at the gene ends were 4 bases for V and 12 bases for J; bases not matched to a gene: 13. Germline CDR1 SGHAT, CDR2 FQNNGV. The CDR3 spans 15 residues. Overall study findings and caveats: Within total CD8+ repertoires, roughly 17 Susac-specific public clones were found, and within CD8+ TEMRA repertoires, about 5.

The V gene is TRBV11-2, the J gene TRBJ2-1; 9 bases line up with TRBD2. Sequenced sample: CD8+ T cells from PBMCs. The TCR was taken from a human donor with Susac syndrome. CDR3 loop: CASSYSTASGTVQFF. CDR3 sequence (DNA): TGTGCCAGCAGCTACTCCACGGCTAGCGGGACGGTGCAGTTCTTC.